This T cell receptor (beta chain) was identified during a study of beta chain features in type 1 diabetes. cDNA synthesis used the whole RNA isolate, giving expressed TCRB sequences. Only in-frame clones appear in the TCRdb table, and some are missing; sequencing was by immunoSEQ multiplex PCR. Of tens of thousands of clones in the sample, under 60% were seen once. About this clone itself: The antigen is unknown.

Germline CDR1 and CDR2: SGHVS and FQNEAQ. The CDR3 is made up of 14 amino acids. V lost 3 bases to trimming and J lost 4 bases, with 12 bases between them. Study-wide points: People with Type 1 diabetes carried modestly yet significantly shorter TCRB CDR3s in all four CD4+ subsets.

The chain is built from TRBV7-8 and TRBJ1-2; D call uncertain. The TCR originated in a woman aged 40-49 years with type 1 diabetes. Material for sequencing was Tregs from blood. The CDR3: CASSLGAASYGYTF. The CDR3 DNA reads TGTGCCAGCAGCTTGGGCGCAGCCTCCTATGGCTACACCTTC.